The T cell receptor (beta chain) described here comes from a study of OX40 agonist ivuxolimab in advanced cancers. This table comes from immunoSEQ multiplex PCR, and its TCRdb copy is limited to in-frame clones, with some not included. The table includes 30,000 or so clones, about 92% detected once. The source of this sequence is an adult with an advanced solid tumor such as melanoma, head and neck, liver or kidney cancer. The source was CD4+ or CD8+ T cells sorted from blood, collected in a trial of the OX40 agonist ivuxolimab.

Here the CDR3 DNA reads TGTGCCAGCTCTCCGGGACAGAGCACAGATACGCAGTATTTT. It yields the protein CASSPGQSTDTQYF. J is TRBJ2-3 and V is TRBV13; 7 nucleotides line up with TRBD1. The junction had 5 bases not matched to a gene; V was cut back by 8 bases and J by 0 bases. The CDR3 contains 14 residues. The germline gives CDR1 PRHDT, CDR2 FYEKMQ (reference sequence).